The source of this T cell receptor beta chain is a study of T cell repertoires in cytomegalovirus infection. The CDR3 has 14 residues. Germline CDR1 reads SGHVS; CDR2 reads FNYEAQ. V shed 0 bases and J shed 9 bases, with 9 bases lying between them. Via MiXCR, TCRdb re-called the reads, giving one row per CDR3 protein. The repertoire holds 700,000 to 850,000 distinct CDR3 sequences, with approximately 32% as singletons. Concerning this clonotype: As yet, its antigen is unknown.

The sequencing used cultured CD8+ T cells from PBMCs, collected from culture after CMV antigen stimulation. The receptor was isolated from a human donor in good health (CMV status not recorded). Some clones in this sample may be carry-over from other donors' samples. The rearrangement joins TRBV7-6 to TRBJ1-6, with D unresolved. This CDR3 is CASSLAGFGSPLHF. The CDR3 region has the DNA TGTGCCAGCAGCTTAGCAGGGTTCGGTTCACCCCTCCACTTT.